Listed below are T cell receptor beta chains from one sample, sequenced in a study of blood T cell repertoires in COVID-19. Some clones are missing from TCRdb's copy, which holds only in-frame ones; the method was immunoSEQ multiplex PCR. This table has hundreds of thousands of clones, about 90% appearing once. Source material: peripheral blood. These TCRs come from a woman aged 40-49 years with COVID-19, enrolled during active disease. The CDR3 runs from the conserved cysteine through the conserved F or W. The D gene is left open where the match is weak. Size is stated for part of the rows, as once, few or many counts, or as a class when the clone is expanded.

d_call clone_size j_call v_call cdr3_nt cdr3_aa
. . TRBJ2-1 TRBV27 TGTGCCAGCAGTTTATCGGGGCCTCCCTACAATGAGCAGTTCTTC CASSLSGPPYNEQFF
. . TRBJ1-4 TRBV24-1 TGTGCCACCAGTGAAATCAGAGGAGTAAATGAAAAACTGTTTTTT CATSEIRGVNEKLFF
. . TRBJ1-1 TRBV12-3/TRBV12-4 TGTGCCAGCAGTTTCTTTCACACTGAAGCTTTCTTT CASSFFHTEAFF
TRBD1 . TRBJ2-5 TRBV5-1 TGCGCCAGCAGCTTCGGGACAGGGATCGGGGAGACCCAGTACTTC CASSFGTGIGETQYF
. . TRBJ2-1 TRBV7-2 TGTGCCAGCAGCCCGCCAAGGGGTGTATCCTACAATGAGCAGTTCTTC CASSPPRGVSYNEQFF
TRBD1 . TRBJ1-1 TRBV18 TGTGCCAGCTCACGTTGGCGGGACAGGACTACTGAAGCTTTCTTT CASSRWRDRTTEAFF
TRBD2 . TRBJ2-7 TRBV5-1 TGCGCCAGCAGTTCGGGACTAGCGGAACCCTACGAGCAGTACTTC CASSSGLAEPYEQYF
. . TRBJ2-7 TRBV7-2 TGTGCCAGCAGCTCTATCTACGAGCAGTACTTC CASSSIYEQYF
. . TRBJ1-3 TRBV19 TGTGCCAGTAGTATGACAGATACTGGAAACACCATATATTTT CASSMTDTGNTIYF
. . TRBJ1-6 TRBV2 TGTGCCAGCAGTGATGAGTCCAGGGCCCTCCACTTT CASSDESRALHF
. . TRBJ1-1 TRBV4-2 TGTGCCAGCAGCCAAATCCCCTGGGAGATTGAAGCTTTCTTT CASSQIPWEIEAFF
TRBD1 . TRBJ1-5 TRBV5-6 TGTGCCAGCAGCCGGACAGGGGTTCGCAATCAGCCCCAGCATTTT CASSRTGVRNQPQHF
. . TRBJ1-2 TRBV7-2 TGTGCCAGCAGCTTAGAATACTCGCCTTATAGGGAGGGCTACACCTTC CASSLEYSPYREGYTF
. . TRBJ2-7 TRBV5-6 TGTGCCAGCAGTCAGATCTCTCGATCCTACGAGCAGTACTTC CASSQISRSYEQYF
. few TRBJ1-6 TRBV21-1 TGTGCCAGCAGCAAACAATATAATTCACCCCTCCACTTT CASSKQYNSPLHF
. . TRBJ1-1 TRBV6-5 TGTGCCAGCAGTTACTCGTTTACGGCTGAAGCTTTCTTT CASSYSFTAEAFF
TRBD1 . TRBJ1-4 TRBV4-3 TGCGCCAGCAGCGAATCGACAGGGCGACGCGAAAAACTGTTTTTT CASSESTGRREKLFF
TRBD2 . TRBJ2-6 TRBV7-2 TGTGCCAGCAGCTTAGGCGGGGGTGCTGGGGCCAACGTCCTGACTTTC CASSLGGGAGANVLTF
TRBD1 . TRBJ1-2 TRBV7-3 TGTGCCAGCAGCTTCCGACAGGGCGGCTACACCTTC CASSFRQGGYTF
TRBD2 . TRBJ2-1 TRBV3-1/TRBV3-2 TGTGCCAGCAGCCTGGGTGGGGAGCGGGGCAATGAGCAGTTCTTC CASSLGGERGNEQFF
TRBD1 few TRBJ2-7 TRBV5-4 TGTGCCAGCAGCACCCCCGGGACAGTTAGCTCCTACGAGCAGTACTTC CASSTPGTVSSYEQYF
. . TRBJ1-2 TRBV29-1 TGCAGCGCCCGAGGGGGTTCCCCTAGCGGCTACACCTTC CSARGGSPSGYTF
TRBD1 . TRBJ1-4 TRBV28 TGTGCCAGCAGTTTTCCAACAGGGGGCACTGAAAAACTGTTTTTT CASSFPTGGTEKLFF
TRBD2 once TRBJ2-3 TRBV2 TGTGCCAGCAGCGCCCGACTAGCCGGGGATACAGATACGCAGTATTTT CASSARLAGDTDTQYF
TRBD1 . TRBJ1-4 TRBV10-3 TGTGCCATCAGCATGGAACAGGGGGAGTTAGGGAAACTGTTTTTT CAISMEQGELGKLFF
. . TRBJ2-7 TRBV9 TGTGCCAGCAGCGAAGCAGGGACAAACTACGAGCAGTACTTC CASSEAGTNYEQYF
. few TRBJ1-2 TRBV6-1 TGTGCCAGCAGTGAGGTAACAGTTCCTGATCGTGGTCAGGGCTACACCTTC CASSEVTVPDRGQGYTF
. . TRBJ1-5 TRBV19 TGTGCCAGTAGTACCCCCAGGGAACATCAGCCCCAGCATTTT CASSTPREHQPQHF
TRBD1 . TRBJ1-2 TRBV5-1 TGCGCCAGCAGCGACCCGACAGGGGCGGCCTATGGCTACACCTTC CASSDPTGAAYGYTF
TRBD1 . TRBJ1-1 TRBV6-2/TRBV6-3 TGTGCCAGCAGTGCAACAGGGGGCCTGGTCACTGAAGCTTTCTTT CASSATGGLVTEAFF
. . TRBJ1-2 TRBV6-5 TGTGCCAGCAGTTACTCGGAGGCTTTTAACTATGGCTACACCTTC CASSYSEAFNYGYTF
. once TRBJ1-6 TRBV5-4 TGTGCCAGCAGCCCTGACGTGGCAGGGAATTCACCCCTCCACTTT CASSPDVAGNSPLHF
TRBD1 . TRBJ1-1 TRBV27 TGTGCCAGCAGTACTTCACAGGGGACCACTGAAGCTTTCTTT CASSTSQGTTEAFF
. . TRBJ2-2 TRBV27 TGTGCCAGCACCTCAAAAGCCCGAAGCCCAGGCACCGGGGAGCTGTTTTTT CASTSKARSPGTGELFF
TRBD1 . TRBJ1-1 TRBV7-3 TGTGCCAGCAGCCCGGGACAGGGGAACACTGAAGCTTTCTTT CASSPGQGNTEAFF
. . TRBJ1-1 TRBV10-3 TGTGCCATCAGTGGGGACTCTTTGGGGGACACTGAAGCTTTCTTT CAISGDSLGDTEAFF
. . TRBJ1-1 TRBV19 TGTGCCAGTAGTATAGGAGGTAGATCTAACACTGAAGCTTTCTTT CASSIGGRSNTEAFF
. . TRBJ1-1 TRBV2 TGTGCCAGCAGTGAATGGGTCAGTGCAGGTTCAGGGACTGCTTTCTTT CASSEWVSAGSGTAFF
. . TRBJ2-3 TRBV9 TGTGCCAGCAGCGTTCTGGGGGCCTCAGATACGCAGTATTTT CASSVLGASDTQYF
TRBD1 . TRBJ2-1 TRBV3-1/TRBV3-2 TGTGCCAGCAGCCCCGGGACAGGGACGATAAATGAGCAGTTCTTC CASSPGTGTINEQFF
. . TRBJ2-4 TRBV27 TGTGCCAGCAGTTTATCATCGGGGGGCCTGGCCAAAAACATTCAGTACTTC CASSLSSGGLAKNIQYF
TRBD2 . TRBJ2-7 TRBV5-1 TGCGCCAGCACCCGGGAGATAGCGGGAAACTACGAGCAGTACTTC CASTREIAGNYEQYF
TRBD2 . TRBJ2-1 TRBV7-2 TGTGCCAGCAGCTTAACCGGGACTAGCCTTTCTAGGGAGCAGTTCTTC CASSLTGTSLSREQFF
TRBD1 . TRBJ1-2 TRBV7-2 TGTGCCAGCAGCTTGGGGGACAGGGGCCAGGGCTACACCTTC CASSLGDRGQGYTF
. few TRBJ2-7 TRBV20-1 TGCAGTGCTAGTGAGGGGCTGACCTACGAGCAGTACTTC CSASEGLTYEQYF
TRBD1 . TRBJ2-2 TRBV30 TGTGCCTGGGACAGACAGGGACCGGGCCGGGGCGGGGAGCTGTTTTTT CAWDRQGPGRGGELFF
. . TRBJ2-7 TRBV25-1 TGTGCCAGCAGGGACAGCTCCTACGAGCAGTACTTC CASRDSSYEQYF
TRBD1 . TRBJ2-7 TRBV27 TGTGCCAGCAAGCCCGCGGGACAGGGGAATTCCTACGAGCAGTACTTC CASKPAGQGNSYEQYF
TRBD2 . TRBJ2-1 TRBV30 TGTGCCTGGAGTGTGGGGGGGTTCGGGATCAATGAGCAGTTCTTC CAWSVGGFGINEQFF
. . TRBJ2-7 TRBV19 TGTGCCACCGAGGGGGGACAGAGCTACGAGCAGTACTTC CATEGGQSYEQYF
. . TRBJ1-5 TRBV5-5 TGTGCCAGCAGCAGGGGGTCTGAGGATCAGCCCCAGCATTTT CASSRGSEDQPQHF
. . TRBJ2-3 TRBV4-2 TGTGCCAGCAGCCAAGGAGGAGGAGAGGCAGATACGCAGTATTTT CASSQGGGEADTQYF